These 17 T cell receptor beta chains share one sample of origin, sequenced in a study of blood T cell repertoires in COVID-19 (TCRdb year 2020). Libraries were built with the immunoSEQ multiplex PCR assay. As stored in TCRdb, this immuneACCESS dataset retains in-frame rearrangements with V and J assigned. A fraction of the clones does not appear; measured against another copy, unresolved V genes explain less than half of the discrepancy, and the remainder lacks a known reason. In this sample the table shows fewer than 400,000 clones, around 80% of which occur a single time. The ten largest clones take up 2.5% to 3% of the sample. Sequenced: peripheral blood. The source of these receptors is a man aged 25-40 years with active or convalescent COVID-19.

To note about this clone: At the DNA level, this CDR3 is encoded by other sequences in the same sample as well. CDR3 in amino acids: CASSLGGQGSYEQYF. For the CDR3, the DNA is TGTGCCAGCAGCTTGGGGGGACAGGGCTCCTACGAGCAGTACTTC. The chain links TRBV5-4 to TRBJ2-7; 9 nucleotides align to TRBD1. Per the germline V gene, CDR1 is SGHNT and CDR2 is YYREEE (reference sequence). This CDR3 is built from 15 residues. After removal of 0 bases from V and 0 bases from J, the junction contained 1 base not matched to a gene.

The chain is built from TRBV7-9 and TRBJ2-2, with D possibly matching TRBD1 (7 bases). Trimming cost V 9 bases and J 5 bases, with 10 bases left between them. Germline loops: CDR1 SEHNR, CDR2 FQNEAQ (reference sequence). The length of the CDR3 is 12 residues. The CDR3 DNA is TGTGCCAGGACAGGGAGGACCGGGGAGCTGTTTTTT. This gives the protein CARTGRTGELFF.

The chain carries TRBV30 and TRBJ1-4; D possibly corresponds to TRBD1 (5 bases). CDR3 length equals 14 residues. Looked up from germline, CDR1 is GTSNPN and CDR2 is SVGIG (reference sequence). The V end lost 2 bases, the J end lost 0 bases, and 7 bases lay between the germline ends. CDR3 nucleotide sequence: TGTGCCTGGAGTACGGGGGCAACTAATGAAAAACTGTTTTTT. Translation: CAWSTGATNEKLFF.

J is TRBJ2-2 and V is TRBV13, with D possibly being TRBD2 (7 bases). Per the germline V gene, CDR1 is PRHDT and CDR2 is FYEKMQ (reference sequence). The CDR3 totals 16 residues. V was pared by 1 base and J by 3 bases, with 12 bases between. CDR3 coding DNA: TGTGCCAGCAGCTTAGTGGGGGGGCGCGACACCGGGGAGCTGTTTTTT. Translated: CASSLVGGRDTGELFF.

The chain is built from TRBV9 and TRBJ1-4; D not certain. V lost 3 bases, J lost 5 bases, and 14 bases lay in between. The CDR3 runs 15 residues. The germline V gene has CDR1 SGDLS and CDR2 YYNGEE. DNA for the CDR3: TGTGCCAGCAGCGACCTGAGCCCGAACAATGAAAAACTGTTTTTT. This translates into CASSDLSPNNEKLFF.

The V call is TRBV19, the J call TRBJ1-1; tentatively, D is TRBD1 (6 bases). Germline CDR1 and CDR2: LNHDA and SQIVND (reference sequence). This CDR3 comprises 13 residues. V gave up 8 bases and J gave up 1 base, with 11 bases separating them. CDR3 residues: CASSDRRNTEAFF. In DNA form, the CDR3 reads TGTGCCAGTTCAGACAGGAGGAACACTGAAGCTTTCTTT.

This chain links TRBV2 with TRBJ2-1, with 14 bases aligning to TRBD2. CDR3 length: 15 amino acids. CDR1 and CDR2 from the germline V gene are SNHLY and FYNNEI. The V gene end was trimmed by 4 bases and the J gene end by 14 bases; junction bases not matched to a gene: 10. The CDR3 coding sequence is TGTGCCAGCAGTGGGGGGACTAGCGGGAGTTATCTAGAGTTCTTC. It is translated as CASSGGTSGSYLEFF.

V usage is TRBV11-2 and J usage is TRBJ1-4; TRBD1 is a possible D gene (5 bases). The CDR3 runs 17 residues. Germline CDR1 SGHAT, CDR2 FQNNGV. V lost 1 base, J lost 8 bases, and 20 bases lay in between. CDR3 nucleotide sequence: TGTGCCAGCAGCTTAGGTCTTGCGACAGTCTCAGGGGAAAAACTGTTTTTT. Encoded protein: CASSLGLATVSGEKLFF.

The chain uses TRBV5-1 and TRBJ2-7; TRBD1 matches at 10 bases. Germline CDR1 reads SGHRS; CDR2 reads YFSETQ. The CDR3 is 14 residues long. Trimming cost V 2 bases and J 7 bases; bases outside gene matches: 6. CDR3 coding DNA: TGCGCCAGCAGCTTAGGACAGGGGGAAGGAGAGCAGTACTTC. Translated: CASSLGQGEGEQYF.

This clone has just one count. The V call is TRBV6-5, the J call TRBJ2-3, with a weak D call TRBD2 (6 bases). The germline V gene has CDR1 MNHEY and CDR2 SVGAGI. Trimming shortened V by 7 bases and J by 6 bases, and 17 bases separated the two germline ends. The CDR3 is 14 residues long. As DNA, the CDR3 is TGTGCCAGCATGAGTGACGGTGGGGGGGATACGCAGTATTTT. This encodes CASMSDGGGDTQYF.

The chain uses TRBV6-6 and TRBJ1-2; D possibly corresponds to TRBD1 (6 bases). Germline V CDR1 and CDR2: MNHNY, SVGAGI (reference sequence). The CDR3 totals 15 residues. Trimming took 7 bases from V and 8 from J, leaving 23 bases between them. As DNA, the CDR3 is TGTGCCAGCACTCTCGACTCAGGGGATGCGGCCGGCTACACCTTC. As protein: CASTLDSGDAAGYTF.

In this sample, this clone turned up a few times. The V call is TRBV10-2, the J call TRBJ2-1, with D perhaps matching TRBD1 (5 bases). This CDR3 spans 15 amino acids. The ends were cut back, 7 bases at V and 2 bases at J, with 15 bases in the middle. Per the germline V gene, CDR1 is WSHSY and CDR2 is SAAADI. CDR3 in amino acids: CASMGSDSPYNEQFF. The CDR3 coding sequence is TGCGCCAGCATGGGTTCTGACAGCCCCTACAATGAGCAGTTCTTC.

The chain links TRBV5-8 to TRBJ2-1; TRBD1 aligns across 7 bases. The CDR3 has 15 amino acids. V gave up 0 bases and J gave up 8 bases; unmatched junction bases: 8. The germline V gene has CDR1 SGHTS and CDR2 YDEGEE. CDR3 amino acids: CASSLGRTGSDEQFF. As DNA, the CDR3 is TGTGCCAGCAGCTTGGGACGGACAGGTAGCGATGAGCAGTTCTTC. Full variable domain (remainder filled in from reference TRBV5-8 and TRBJ2-1): EAGVTQSPTHLIKTRGQQATLRCSPISGHTSVYWYQQALGLGLQFLLWYDEGEERNRGNFPPRFSGRQFPNYSSELNVNALELEDSALYLCASSLGRTGSDEQFFGPGTRLTVL.

The chain is built from TRBV28 and TRBJ2-5; 9 bases agree with TRBD2. Germline CDR1 is MDHEN and CDR2 is SYDVKM. The V gene end was trimmed by 6 bases and the J gene end by 5 bases; junction bases not matched to a gene: 16. This CDR3 has 17 residues. In DNA form, the CDR3 reads TGTGCCAGCAGCCCCCTGGCGGGGGGGGTAATTATGGAGACCCAGTACTTC. Amino acid sequence: CASSPLAGGVIMETQYF.

V usage is TRBV4-2 and J usage is TRBJ2-7, with TRBD2 identical over 8 bases. From germline, CDR1 is LGHNA and CDR2 YNFKEQ. The length of the CDR3 is 16 residues. J lost 2 bases, V lost 0 bases, and 6 bases had no gene match. CDR3 sequence reads: CASSQDRGSGAYEQYF. Written as DNA, the CDR3 is TGTGCCAGCAGCCAAGATCGGGGTAGCGGGGCCTACGAGCAGTACTTC.

This clone came up a few times. This sequence joins TRBV5-4 and TRBJ2-3; the D is unclear. The CDR3 spans 13 residues. Trimming cost V 7 bases and J 2 bases, with 11 bases left between them. Germline-derived CDR1 and CDR2 are SGHNT and YYREEE (reference sequence). The CDR3 here is CASPSANTDTQYF. CDR3 coding DNA: TGTGCCAGCCCCAGCGCAAACACAGATACGCAGTATTTT.

This chain links TRBV28 with TRBJ1-2; D uncertain. Looked up from germline, CDR1 is MDHEN and CDR2 is SYDVKM. V lost 6 bases and J lost 6, with 17 bases in between. The CDR3 contains 14 residues. Here the CDR3 reads CASSHRWGGDGYTF. In DNA, the CDR3 is TGTGCCAGCAGCCATCGGTGGGGAGGAGATGGCTACACCTTC.